The rows below give T cell receptor beta chains drawn from one sample of a study of blood T cell repertoires in COVID-19. Sequencing was performed with immunoSEQ multiplex PCR; in TCRdb, only in-frame clones are kept and a portion is missing. The top ten hold roughly 7.9% of the sample, which has 110,000 or so clones, around 77% seen once. Sample: peripheral blood. These receptor sequences come from a human donor in a cohort sampled during active COVID-19. CDR3s include the opening cysteine and the closing phenylalanine or tryptophan. The D gene is left open where the match is weak. Not all rows give a size; the values are once, few, many and, for expanded clones, a class.

V,D,J,size,CDR3,DNA
TRBV19,TRBD1,TRBJ1-2,.,CASSRDREGYTF,TGTGCCAGTTCCCGGGACAGGGAAGGCTACACCTTC
TRBV2,TRBD1,TRBJ2-5,.,CASAEPGQGAKETQYF,TGTGCCAGCGCAGAGCCGGGACAGGGGGCGAAAGAGACCCAGTACTTC
TRBV29-1,.,TRBJ1-2,.,CSVVRVPNYGYTF,TGCAGCGTTGTGAGAGTTCCTAACTATGGCTACACCTTC
TRBV28,TRBD1,TRBJ2-7,.,CASSRGQGYEQYF,TGTGCCAGCAGCCGGGGACAGGGGTACGAGCAGTACTTC
TRBV24-1,TRBD2,TRBJ2-3,.,CATSDAPDRDYRTDTQYF,TGTGCCACCAGTGATGCACCCGACCGGGACTACCGCACAGATACGCAGTATTTT
TRBV2,.,TRBJ1-2,once,CASSERDNGYTF,TGTGCCAGCAGTGAAAGGGACAATGGCTACACCTTC
TRBV4-1,TRBD2,TRBJ2-7,.,CASSQGTSFYEQYF,TGCGCCAGCAGCCAAGGGACTAGCTTTTACGAGCAGTACTTC
TRBV19,TRBD1,TRBJ2-1,.,CASSILTGTDNEQFF,TGTGCCAGTAGTATCCTGACAGGGACGGACAATGAGCAGTTCTTC
TRBV28,TRBD1,TRBJ2-7,.,CASSFQGEAYEQYF,TGTGCCAGCAGTTTTCAGGGGGAAGCCTACGAGCAGTACTTC
TRBV19,TRBD1,TRBJ1-3,.,CASSILTGESGNTIYF,TGTGCCAGTAGTATTCTGACAGGGGAGAGTGGAAACACCATATATTTT
TRBV15,TRBD2,TRBJ2-7,few,CATEPGDSGTYEQYF,TGTGCCACCGAACCGGGTGATAGCGGGACCTACGAGCAGTACTTC
TRBV6-1,.,TRBJ1-1,.,CASSERREAFF,TGTGCCAGCAGTGAACGGCGGGAAGCTTTCTTT
TRBV2,.,TRBJ1-6,.,CASKGDVQREIHF,TGTGCCAGCAAGGGGGACGTACAAAGGGAGATCCACTTT
TRBV5-1,TRBD1,TRBJ2-7,.,CASSSGQGSYEQYF,TGCGCCAGCAGCTCGGGACAGGGATCCTACGAGCAGTACTTC
TRBV11-3,TRBD2,TRBJ2-7,.,CASSPGGFYEQYF,TGTGCCAGCAGCCCCGGGGGGTTCTACGAGCAGTACTTC
TRBV5-1,TRBD1,TRBJ2-7,.,CASSLEGQGASTEQYF,TGCGCCAGCAGCTTGGAGGGGCAGGGGGCTTCCACCGAGCAGTACTTC
TRBV21-1,.,TRBJ1-2,few,CASRAGAGYTF,TGTGCCAGCAGGGCAGGCGCGGGCTACACCTTC
TRBV19,.,TRBJ2-2,.,CASSIAAGTITGELFF,TGTGCCAGTAGTATAGCGGCGGGGACGATAACCGGGGAGCTGTTTTTT
TRBV5-1,.,TRBJ2-6,.,CASSFGPGAGVNVLTF,.
TRBV6-1,.,TRBJ2-7,.,CASSEAHNRVPSYEQYF,TGTGCCAGCAGTGAAGCGCACAACAGGGTACCTTCCTACGAGCAGTACTTC
TRBV5-1,.,TRBJ2-7,.,CASSFGGGRYEQYF,TGCGCCAGCAGTTTCGGTGGGGGCAGATACGAGCAGTACTTC
TRBV9,.,TRBJ2-7,.,CASSVDSAYEQYF,TGTGCCAGCAGCGTTGACAGCGCCTACGAGCAGTACTTC
TRBV6-2/TRBV6-3,.,TRBJ1-4,.,CASSYSPRPTPNEKLFF,TGTGCCAGCAGTTACTCCCCCAGGCCGACGCCTAATGAAAAACTGTTTTTT
TRBV7-9,.,TRBJ2-6,.,CASSLWQANSGANVLTF,TGTGCCAGCAGCTTATGGCAGGCGAACTCTGGGGCCAACGTCCTGACTTTC
TRBV10-3,.,TRBJ2-7,.,CAISGLFAGAHYEQYF,TGTGCCATCAGTGGGCTATTTGCGGGGGCGCACTACGAGCAGTACTTC
TRBV19,.,TRBJ2-6,.,CASSSGISGANVLTF,TGTGCCAGTAGTTCAGGGATCTCTGGGGCCAACGTCCTGACTTTC
TRBV4-1,.,TRBJ2-7,.,CASSQPGSNYEQYF,TGCGCCAGCAGCCAGCCGGGGTCAAACTACGAGCAGTACTTC
TRBV14,.,TRBJ1-1,few,CASSQDRWGSEAFF,TGTGCCAGCAGCCAAGATAGGTGGGGCTCTGAAGCTTTCTTT
TRBV12-3/TRBV12-4,TRBD1,TRBJ2-7,.,CASSLTGSDEQYF,TGTGCCAGCAGCCTGACAGGGTCGGACGAGCAGTACTTC
TRBV18,.,TRBJ1-1,.,CASSLRGDMNTEAFF,TGTGCCAGCTCCCTCCGGGGGGACATGAACACTGAAGCTTTCTTT
TRBV12-3/TRBV12-4,TRBD2,TRBJ2-5,.,CASSTSGQETQYF,TGTGCCAGCAGCACTAGCGGACAAGAGACCCAGTACTTC
TRBV7-6,TRBD1,TRBJ2-7,.,CASSPSRGTAAEQYF,TGTGCCAGCAGCCCATCTCGAGGGACAGCGGCCGAGCAGTACTTC
TRBV11-3,.,TRBJ2-7,.,CASSLQGLPYEQYF,TGTGCCAGCAGCTTACAGGGTTTGCCCTACGAGCAGTACTTC
TRBV6-5,.,TRBJ1-2,.,CASIGGRGNYGYTF,TGTGCCAGCATTGGGGGGAGGGGGAACTATGGCTACACCTTC
TRBV10-3,TRBD2,TRBJ2-1,once,CAIAGGGEQFF,TGTGCCATAGCGGGGGGAGGTGAGCAGTTCTTC
TRBV9,.,TRBJ2-7,.,CASSVVPGANYEQYF,TGTGCCAGCAGCGTAGTTCCAGGGGCGAACTACGAGCAGTACTTC